Sequencing of this TCR beta chain was carried out in a study of Graves' ophthalmopathy and Graves' hyperthyroidism. Study summary: Peripheral blood was collected at initial diagnosis, before any treatment.

About this clonotype itself: No antigen is known for it.

For repertoire sequencing, the TCR beta CDR3 regions were amplified from RNA transcripts. HTBI-primed first-round RT-PCR preceded second-round multiplex PCR. TCRdb reanalysed the multiplex PCR reads using MiXCR and keeps one entry per CDR3 protein. Of 350,000 to 400,000 distinct CDR3 sequences in the sample, 15% to 20% are singletons; the top ten hold roughly 1.6%. The CDR3 has 15 amino acids. The junction had 5 bases not matched to a gene; V was cut back by 1 base and J by 4 bases. CDR1 and CDR2 (germline): DFQATT, SNEGSKA (reference sequence). Study-wide results and caveats: Ophthalmopathy cases were distinguished from stable hyperthyroidism by a 13-signature model, reaching about 91% sensitivity and around 81% specificity. Most thyroid clonotypes with frequency above 0.001 were detected in blood too.

From fresh peripheral blood, around 9.3 ml in volume, the PBMCs were obtained. The specimen was peripheral blood. This clonotype originated in a woman between 18 and 30 years old with Graves' ophthalmopathy. This chain uses TRBV20-1 with TRBJ1-3, with 9 bases identical to TRBD1. The CDR3 region has the DNA TGCAGTGCTAGAGGAGGGACAGGGCGAGGAAACACCATATATTTT. Its protein is CSARGGTGRGNTIYF.